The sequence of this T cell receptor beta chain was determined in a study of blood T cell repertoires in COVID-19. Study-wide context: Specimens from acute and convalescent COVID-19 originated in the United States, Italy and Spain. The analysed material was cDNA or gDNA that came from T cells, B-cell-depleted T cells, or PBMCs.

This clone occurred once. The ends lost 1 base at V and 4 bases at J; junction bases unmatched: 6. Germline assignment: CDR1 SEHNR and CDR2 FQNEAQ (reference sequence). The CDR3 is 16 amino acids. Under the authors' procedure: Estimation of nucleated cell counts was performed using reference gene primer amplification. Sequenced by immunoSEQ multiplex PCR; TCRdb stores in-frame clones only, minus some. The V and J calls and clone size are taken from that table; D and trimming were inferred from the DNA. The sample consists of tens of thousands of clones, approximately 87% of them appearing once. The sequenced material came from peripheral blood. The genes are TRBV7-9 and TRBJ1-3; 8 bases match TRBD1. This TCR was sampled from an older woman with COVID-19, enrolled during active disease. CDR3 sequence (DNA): TGTGCCAGCAGCTTAGGTGACAGGGGCTACGGAAACACCATATATTTT. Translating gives CASSLGDRGYGNTIYF.